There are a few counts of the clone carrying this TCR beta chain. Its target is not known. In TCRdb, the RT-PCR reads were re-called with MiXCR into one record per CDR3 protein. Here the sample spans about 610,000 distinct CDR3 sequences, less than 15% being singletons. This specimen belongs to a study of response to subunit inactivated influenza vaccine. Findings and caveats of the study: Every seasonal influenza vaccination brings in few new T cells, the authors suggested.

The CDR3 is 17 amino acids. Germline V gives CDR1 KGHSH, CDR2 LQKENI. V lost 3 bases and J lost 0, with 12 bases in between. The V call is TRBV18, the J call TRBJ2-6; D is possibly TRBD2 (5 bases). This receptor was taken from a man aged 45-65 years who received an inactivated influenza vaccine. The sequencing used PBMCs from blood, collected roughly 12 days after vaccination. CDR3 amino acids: CASSPVPGSSGANVLTF. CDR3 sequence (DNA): TGTGCCAGCTCACCTGTACCGGGGAGCTCTGGGGCCAACGTCCTGACTTTC.